The 19 T cell receptor beta chains given below trace back to one sample, sequenced in a study of shared clonotypes between healthy human individuals. The table came from immunoSEQ multiplex PCR; TCRdb's copy has only in-frame clones and leaves some out. Of roughly 2.2 million clones listed, less than 95% are singletons. Sample: naive CD4+ T cells from PBMCs. Subset specified: CD45RA+ positively selected. Receptors were obtained from a man aged 18 to 30 in good health. Some clones in this sample may be carry-over from other donors' samples.

This rearrangement joins TRBV2 to TRBJ2-5, with D perhaps TRBD1 (5 bases). CDR1 and CDR2 (germline): SNHLY, FYNNEI. The CDR3 has 13 amino acids. The V and J ends lost 11 bases and 1 base respectively, with 14 bases between them. In DNA form, the CDR3 reads TGTGCCGGGAACCAGGGCGTCCAAGAGACCCAGTACTTC. Protein: CAGNQGVQETQYF.

V usage is TRBV29-1 and J usage is TRBJ2-7; 7 nucleotides match TRBD1. Germline V gene lookup returns CDR1 SQVTM and CDR2 ANQGSEA. The trim removed 8 bases at V and 2 bases at J, leaving 12 bases unmatched. This CDR3 has 14 amino acids. Here the CDR3 DNA reads TGCAGCACTGCCCCCGACAGGGCCACCTACGAGCAGTACTTC. It codes for CSTAPDRATYEQYF.

V usage is TRBV28 and J usage is TRBJ1-5; unclear D gene. The germline V and J ends were trimmed by 5 bases and 6 bases, with 2 bases remaining between them. In germline, CDR1 is MDHEN, CDR2 SYDVKM. The length of the CDR3 is 10 residues. CDR3 sequence (DNA): TGTGCCAGCAGTGGTCAGCCCCAGCATTTT. Protein product: CASSGQPQHF.

The chain has TRBV5-4 and TRBJ2-1, with D uncertain. CDR3 length: 16 residues. Germline V gene data show CDR1 as SGHNT and CDR2 as YYREEE (reference sequence). With 3 bases removed from V and 6 bases from J, the gap between germline ends came to 19 bases. The CDR3 is CASSSKVGSSGNEQFF. In DNA form, the CDR3 reads TGTGCCAGCAGCTCGAAAGTAGGGTCGTCGGGCAATGAGCAGTTCTTC.

V and J are TRBV11-2 and TRBJ2-7; possible D gene TRBD2, 6 bases. Germline-derived CDR1 and CDR2 are SGHAT and FQNNGV. V shed 5 bases and J shed 0 bases, with 17 bases lying between them. CDR3 length equals 16 residues. The CDR3, as DNA: TGTGCCAGCAGCCCTTGGGGACGGGGGAGCTCCTACGAGCAGTACTTC. Amino acid sequence: CASSPWGRGSSYEQYF.

The chain's CDR3 is CASSGSRTNTGELFF. CDR3 coding DNA: TGTGCCAGCAGCGGAAGCAGGACGAACACCGGGGAGCTGTTTTTT. The rearrangement joins TRBV2 to TRBJ2-2, with D unresolved. Germline CDR1 and CDR2: SNHLY and FYNNEI. The V and J ends lost 6 bases and 0 bases respectively, with 11 bases between them. The CDR3 runs to 15 residues.

This chain joins TRBV27 and TRBJ2-1, with 10 bases lining up with TRBD2. The junction had 4 bases not matched to a gene; V was cut back by 2 bases and J by 6 bases. The germline V gene encodes CDR1 MNHEY and CDR2 SMNVEV (reference sequence). This CDR3 has 15 amino acids. The DNA of the CDR3 is TGTGCCAGCAGTTTAAGCAGCGGGAGGGCCAATGAGCAGTTCTTC. It yields the protein CASSLSSGRANEQFF.

This chain's CDR3 is CASSRQGGETQYF. The CDR3 DNA is TGTGCCAGCAGCCGACAGGGAGGAGAGACCCAGTACTTC. The chain links TRBV6-4 to TRBJ2-5, with D possibly matching TRBD1 (7 bases). The CDR3 has 13 residues. Deletions cut 6 bases from V and 4 bases from J, with 12 bases between. Germline V gives CDR1 MRHNA, CDR2 SNTAGT.

The V gene is TRBV5-4, the J gene TRBJ2-7; maybe TRBD2 (6 bases). CDR1 is SGHNT, CDR2 YYREEE, per germline (reference sequence). CDR3 length: 14 residues. V dropped 4 bases and J dropped 0 bases, with 11 bases sitting between them. CDR3 sequence reads: CASSGREYSYEQYF. In DNA form, the CDR3 reads TGTGCCAGCAGCGGTCGGGAGTACTCCTACGAGCAGTACTTC.

Concerning this clone: The sample has other DNA sequences that encode this CDR3 too. The chain has TRBV10-3 and TRBJ2-1; D remains unclear. V was trimmed by 0 bases and J by 8 bases, leaving 2 bases between them. The CDR3 is 11 residues long. From germline, CDR1 is ENHRY and CDR2 SYGVKD. CDR3: CAISESDEQFF. CDR3 sequence (DNA): TGTGCCATCAGTGAGTCGGATGAGCAGTTCTTC.

The chain is built from TRBV5-8 and TRBJ1-2, with no clear D. Germline V gene sequence: CDR1 SGHTS, CDR2 YDEGEE. Trimming stripped 4 bases from V and 11 bases from J, with 18 bases between. The CDR3 length is 13 residues. The CDR3 nucleotides read TGTGCCAGCAGCGCTATTTCCCTGGGCCGGTACACCTTC. It codes for CASSAISLGRYTF.

V gene TRBV21-1 combines with J gene TRBJ2-6; TRBD2 reflects the table's D call only, with no check against the DNA. TRBV21-1 corresponds to a pseudogene. The CDR3 has 16 amino acids. The CDR3 loop is CASSKAAGPGANVLTF. The CDR3 DNA reads as TGTGCCAGCAGCAAAGCCGCGGGACCCGGGGCCAACGTCCTGACTTTC.

The chain uses TRBV25-1 and TRBJ2-1; 10 bases agree with TRBD2. V trimming: 1 base; J trimming: 8 bases; junction bases outside the gene matches: 11. The CDR3 contains 17 residues. In germline, CDR1 is MGHDK, CDR2 SYGVNS. This chain's CDR3 is CASSEWEAGGLVDEQFF. The CDR3, as DNA: TGTGCCAGCAGTGAATGGGAAGCGGGAGGGCTTGTCGATGAGCAGTTCTTC.

V and J are TRBV28 and TRBJ1-1, with D possibly being TRBD1 (6 bases). CDR1 is MDHEN and CDR2 is SYDVKM in the germline V gene. The CDR3 length is 15 residues. The germline V and J ends were trimmed by 7 bases and 3 bases, with 18 bases remaining between them. The CDR3: CASTNPGGAYTEAFF. Written as DNA, the CDR3 is TGTGCCAGCACTAACCCGGGGGGGGCTTACACTGAAGCTTTCTTT.

The chain employs TRBV6-5 and TRBJ2-5, with a tentative D call TRBD1 (5 bases). V was pared by 8 bases and J by 0 bases, with 16 bases between. The CDR3 runs to 15 residues. Germline values: CDR1 MNHEY, CDR2 SVGAGI. CDR3 region: CASARQFNNQETQYF. The CDR3 nucleotides are TGTGCCAGCGCCCGACAGTTTAACAACCAAGAGACCCAGTACTTC.

This sequence joins TRBV5-5 and TRBJ2-7; a weak D match, TRBD1 (6 bases). The CDR3 spans 14 residues. The V and J ends lost 3 bases and 2 bases respectively, with 12 bases between them. Germline V gene data show CDR1 as SGHKS and CDR2 as YYEKEE (reference sequence). CDR3 residues: CASSWSRQAYEQYF. CDR3 coding DNA: TGTGCCAGCAGCTGGAGCAGACAGGCCTACGAGCAGTACTTC.

The rearrangement joins TRBV5-1 to TRBJ2-5, with D possibly matching TRBD2 (6 bases). The CDR3 extends over 14 amino acids. Germline CDR1 and CDR2: SGHRS and YFSETQ. V was pared by 7 bases and J by 5 bases, with 18 bases between. The CDR3 sequence: CASLAFKEGETQYF. The CDR3, as DNA: TGCGCCAGCCTCGCGTTTAAGGAGGGGGAGACCCAGTACTTC.

The count of this clone is one. The chain recombines TRBV2 with TRBJ2-1; no firm D call. V gave up 10 bases and J gave up 9 bases, with 19 bases separating them. The CDR3 sequence is 13 residues long. Germline V gene sequence: CDR1 SNHLY, CDR2 FYNNEI. CDR3 amino acids: CATSRTTLLEQFF. For the CDR3, the DNA is TGTGCCACCTCAAGGACGACCTTGCTTGAGCAGTTCTTC.

The rearrangement links TRBV7-9 to TRBJ1-4; D is unresolved. Germline lookup yields CDR1 SEHNR and CDR2 FQNEAQ (reference sequence). Trimming stripped 4 bases from V and 8 bases from J, with 14 bases between. This CDR3 spans 14 amino acids. CDR3 protein: CASSSGMVGEKLFF. The DNA for the CDR3 is TGTGCCAGCAGCTCAGGAATGGTAGGCGAAAAACTGTTTTTT.